Sequencing of this T cell receptor (beta chain) was carried out in a study of cytomegalovirus exposure and HLA in healthy donors. Findings and caveats of the study: Most subjects had HLA-A and HLA-B alleles reportedly predicted accurately by TCR beta sequences. When analyzed later, a missense DCLRE1C variant was found to be linked to TCR beta V- and J-gene trimming. Researchers had no immune exposure information except CMV serostatus available.

The PCR made use of 60 Vbeta and 13 Jbeta primers. TCRdb's table, derived via immunoSEQ multiplex PCR, lists solely in-frame clones and lacks some. The sample lists about 160,000 clones; around four fifths were seen once. This clone was counted between two and nine times. The antigen remains undetermined. CDR1 is SGHDT, CDR2 YYEEEE, per germline. V was trimmed by 0 bases and J by 5 bases, leaving 11 bases between them. There are 14 residues in the CDR3. This sequence joins TRBV5-6 and TRBJ2-5; D not resolved. What was sequenced was PBMCs. This sequence was found in a man aged 18 to 29 in good health and CMV-seronegative. CDR3 in DNA: TGTGCCAGCAGCTTGGGGGTGGGCCCGGAGACCCAGTACTTC. It yields the protein CASSLGVGPETQYF.